This record looks at one TCR beta chain sequence and its context. This specimen comes from a study of OX40 agonist ivuxolimab in advanced cancers. About the study: Those treated in dose escalation had hepatocellular carcinoma, melanoma, renal cell cancer or head and neck cancer. Partial responses, seen in three patients, involved one hepatocellular carcinoma and two cutaneous melanomas.

V shed 0 bases and J 0 bases; nucleotides not matched to a gene: 7. The V gene's germline CDR1 is SGHAT and CDR2 FQNNGV. This CDR3 contains 17 residues. Sampled blood was obtained at baseline, cycle 4 day 1, and cycle 7 day 1. The method was immunoSEQ multiplex PCR; TCRdb's version includes in-frame clones alone and lacks a portion of them. The sample contains around 92,000 clones, approximately 93% of which appear only once. The receptor was isolated from an adult with an advanced solid tumor such as melanoma, head and neck, liver or kidney cancer. The chain uses TRBV11-2 and TRBJ2-7; 8 bases agree with TRBD1. Sequencing was performed on CD4+ or CD8+ T cells sorted from blood, taken in a trial of the OX40 agonist ivuxolimab. In DNA, the CDR3 is TGTGCCAGCAGCTTAGATTCCTGGACAGGGAGCTCCTACGAGCAGTACTTC. As protein: CASSLDSWTGSSYEQYF.